This is a list of T cell receptor beta chains from one sample in a study of siplizumab effects on memory and regulatory T cells. Some clones are missing from TCRdb's copy, which holds only in-frame ones; the method was immunoSEQ multiplex PCR. The data show roughly 110,000 clones, just over 90% seen once. The specimen sequenced was non-Treg CD4+ T cells sorted from blood. The receptors derive from a human donor in good health. The CDR3 runs from the conserved cysteine through the conserved F or W. Each record gives: J gene, CDR3 length, D gene, clone size, V gene, CDR3 protein, CDR3 DNA. A D gene is named only where the DNA matches it firmly. Part of the rows lack a size; the others show once, few, many or a class for expanded clones.

>TRBJ2-3|15|.|.|TRBV10-1
CASTEGGAGEDTQYF
TGCGCCAGCACCGAGGGGGGGGCCGGGGAAGATACGCAGTATTTT
>TRBJ2-5|15|.|.|TRBV7-3
CASSSSVSPPETQYF
TGTGCCAGCAGCTCTTCCGTTAGTCCCCCCGAGACCCAGTACTTC
>TRBJ2-7|15|.|.|TRBV6-5
CASSQQATGSYEQYF
TGTGCCAGCAGCCAGCAGGCCACAGGTTCCTACGAGCAGTACTTC
>TRBJ1-6|14|TRBD1|.|TRBV5-6
CASSGDRGDSPLHF
TGTGCCAGCAGCGGGGACAGGGGAGATTCACCCCTCCACTTT
>TRBJ1-1|13|TRBD1|.|TRBV28
CASRPGGNTEAFF
TGTGCCAGCAGACCAGGGGGGAACACTGAAGCTTTCTTT
>TRBJ1-2|13|.|.|TRBV5-1
CASSSQTDYGYTF
TGCGCCAGCAGCTCCCAGACAGACTATGGCTACACCTTC
>TRBJ2-3|15|.|.|TRBV6-5
CASSYGGGSTDTQYF
TGTGCCAGCAGTTACGGGGGGGGCAGCACAGATACGCAGTATTTT
>TRBJ2-3|14|.|.|TRBV11-2
CASSSLVTTDTQYF
TGTGCCAGCAGTTCTCTGGTAACCACAGATACGCAGTATTTT
>TRBJ1-1|13|.|once|TRBV11-3
CASSITQGSEAFF
TGTGCCAGCAGCATAACTCAGGGGAGTGAAGCTTTCTTT
>TRBJ2-1|15|.|once|TRBV5-1
CASSQTGTSYNEQFF
TGCGCCAGCAGCCAAACAGGGACCTCCTACAATGAGCAGTTCTTC
>TRBJ1-1|14|.|.|TRBV7-2
CASSRPGFVTEAFF
TGTGCCAGCAGCCGCCCAGGGTTCGTCACTGAAGCTTTCTTT
>TRBJ1-5|16|.|once|TRBV28
CASSLGVGHSNQPQHF
TGTGCCAGCAGTTTGGGGGTGGGGCATAGCAATCAGCCCCAGCATTTT
>TRBJ1-1|15|.|.|TRBV5-5
CASSPRGSENTEAFF
TGTGCCAGCAGCCCAAGGGGCAGCGAGAACACTGAAGCTTTCTTT
>TRBJ1-2|12|.|.|TRBV29-1
CSVGGERSGYTF
TGCAGCGTTGGGGGGGAACGGTCTGGCTACACCTTC
>TRBJ2-3|16|.|.|TRBV5-8
CASSLARTYYGDTQYF
TGTGCCAGCAGCTTGGCCAGGACCTACTACGGGGATACGCAGTATTTT
>TRBJ1-6|13|.|once|TRBV6-1
CASLQGTGTPLHF
TGTGCCAGTTTACAGGGAACGGGTACACCCCTCCACTTT
>TRBJ2-3|16|.|.|TRBV5-4
CASSLGGTSSTDTQYF
TGTGCCAGCAGCTTGGGTGGGACATCTAGCACAGATACGCAGTATTTT
>TRBJ2-3|15|.|.|TRBV7-2
CASSLQTSGTDTQYF
TGTGCCAGCAGCTTACAGACCTCGGGCACAGATACGCAGTATTTT
>TRBJ2-7|14|TRBD1|once|TRBV5-1
CASSIGTGKGGQYF
TGCGCCAGCAGCATAGGGACAGGGAAAGGAGGGCAGTACTTC
>TRBJ2-2|14|.|once|TRBV19
CASSTPMVTGELFF
TGTGCCAGTAGTACTCCCATGGTCACCGGGGAGCTGTTTTTT
>TRBJ1-5|15|.|.|TRBV4-2
CASSQEGGANQPQHF
TGTGCCAGCAGCCAGGAGGGGGGGGCCAATCAGCCCCAGCATTTT
>TRBJ1-6|12|.|.|TRBV5-6
CASSLPQSPLHF
TGTGCCAGCAGCTTGCCCCAATCACCCCTCCACTTT
>TRBJ1-2|15|TRBD1|.|TRBV10-3
CASSKPGTGGDGYTF
TGTGCCAGCAGCAAACCCGGGACAGGAGGAGATGGCTACACCTTC
>TRBJ1-1|14|.|.|TRBV2
CASSVQGLFTEAFF
TGTGCCAGCAGTGTTCAGGGGCTGTTCACTGAAGCTTTCTTT
>TRBJ2-3|15|TRBD2|.|TRBV4-2
CASSQDPLAGGTQYF
TGTGCCAGCAGCCAAGATCCCCTAGCGGGGGGTACGCAGTATTTT
>TRBJ2-1|15|TRBD2|once|TRBV6-6
CASSSPRGGRYEQFF
TGTGCCAGCAGTTCGCCCCGGGGGGGGCGGTATGAGCAGTTCTTC
>TRBJ2-2|11|.|.|TRBV20-1
CGATNTGELFF
TGCGGCGCGACGAACACCGGGGAGCTGTTTTTT
>TRBJ1-1|14|.|.|TRBV5-1
CATSQGTRGTEAFF
TGCGCCACCTCACAGGGTACCCGAGGCACTGAAGCTTTCTTT
>TRBJ1-1|13|.|.|TRBV28
CASSQGLGTEAFF
TGTGCCAGCAGTCAGGGGCTGGGGACTGAAGCTTTCTTT
>TRBJ1-1|17|TRBD1|.|TRBV9
CASSVDPGGQVNTEAFF
TGTGCCAGCAGCGTAGACCCAGGGGGACAGGTGAACACTGAAGCTTTCTTT
>TRBJ1-1|15|.|.|TRBV5-1
CASSLPLGGNTEAFF
TGCGCCAGCAGCTTGCCTCTAGGCGGAAACACTGAAGCTTTCTTT
>TRBJ2-1|17|.|.|TRBV9
CASSVAGSGQLHNEQFF
TGTGCCAGCAGCGTAGCGGGGTCCGGGCAGCTCCACAATGAGCAGTTCTTC
>TRBJ2-1|14|.|.|TRBV2
CASSEGLPYNEQFF
TGTGCCAGCAGTGAAGGGCTACCCTACAATGAGCAGTTCTTC
>TRBJ2-3|15|.|.|TRBV7-2
CASSLRSAGTDTQYF
TGTGCCAGCAGCTTAAGATCGGCCGGCACAGATACGCAGTATTTT
>TRBJ1-2|15|TRBD1|once|TRBV28
CASSPGQGAVYGYTF
TGTGCCAGCAGTCCAGGACAGGGGGCCGTCTATGGCTACACCTTC
>TRBJ2-7|16|TRBD1|once|TRBV7-9
CASSLAWDRGSYEQYF
TGTGCCAGCAGCTTAGCTTGGGACAGGGGGTCCTACGAGCAGTACTTC
>TRBJ2-3|16|TRBD1|.|TRBV15
CATSRQQGAGTDTQYF
TGTGCCACCAGCAGACAACAGGGGGCGGGCACAGATACGCAGTATTTT
>TRBJ2-2|12|TRBD2|.|TRBV12-5
CATGGDTGELFF
TGTGCTACCGGGGGGGACACCGGGGAGCTGTTTTTT
>TRBJ2-7|14|TRBD1|once|TRBV2
CASGSGQNVREQYF
TGTGCCAGCGGATCGGGACAGAATGTAAGGGAGCAGTACTTC
>TRBJ1-1|14|.|.|TRBV4-1
CASSRTGLDTEAFF
TGCGCCAGCAGCCGCACAGGGTTGGACACTGAAGCTTTCTTT
>TRBJ1-4|14|TRBD1|once|TRBV28
CASRPTGGDEKLFF
TGTGCCAGCAGACCTACAGGGGGCGATGAAAAACTGTTTTTT
>TRBJ1-1|13|.|.|TRBV14
CASSLRLSSEAFF
TGTGCCAGCAGCTTACGACTCAGCTCTGAAGCTTTCTTT
>TRBJ2-7|13|.|.|TRBV5-1
CASSSTGAYEQYF
TGCGCCAGCAGTTCGACAGGAGCTTACGAGCAGTACTTC